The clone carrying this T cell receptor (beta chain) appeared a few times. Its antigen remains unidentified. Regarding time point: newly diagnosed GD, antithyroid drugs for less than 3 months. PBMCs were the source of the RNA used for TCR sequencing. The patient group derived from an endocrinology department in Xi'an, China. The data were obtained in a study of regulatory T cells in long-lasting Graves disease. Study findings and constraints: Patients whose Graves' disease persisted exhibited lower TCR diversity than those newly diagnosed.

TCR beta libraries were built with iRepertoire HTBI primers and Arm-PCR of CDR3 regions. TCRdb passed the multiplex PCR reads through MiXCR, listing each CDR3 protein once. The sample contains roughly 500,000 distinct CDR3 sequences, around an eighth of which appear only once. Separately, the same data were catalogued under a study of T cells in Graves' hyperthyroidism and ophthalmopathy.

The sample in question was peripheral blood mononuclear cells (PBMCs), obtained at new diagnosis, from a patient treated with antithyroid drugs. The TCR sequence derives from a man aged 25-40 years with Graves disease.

This CDR3 is CASNTAGDTQYF. For the CDR3, the DNA is TGTGCCAGCAACACCGCGGGAGATACGCAGTATTTT. The rearrangement joins TRBV2 to TRBJ2-3; perhaps TRBD2 as D (5 bases). This CDR3 region has 12 residues. Trimming took 7 bases from V and 5 from J, leaving 10 bases between them. Germline V lookup: CDR1 SNHLY, CDR2 FYNNEI.